Shown below are 23 T cell receptor beta chains from a single sample sequenced in a study of OX40 agonist ivuxolimab in advanced cancers. The library was made by the immunoSEQ multiplex PCR assay. The table comes from immuneACCESS by way of TCRdb, which keeps in-frame sequences with V and J called. Part of the clones is missing from these tables; in studies checked, under half for an unresolved V gene and the rest for unknown reasons. The sample records nearly 55,000 clones, roughly 89% of which are singletons. The biggest ten clones account for around 1.4% of the sample. This sample comprised CD4+ or CD8+ T cells sorted from blood, obtained in a trial of the OX40 agonist ivuxolimab. Every receptor here comes from an adult with an advanced solid tumor such as melanoma, head and neck, liver or kidney cancer.

The chain uses TRBV9 and TRBJ1-6; D is perhaps TRBD1 (5 bases). Deletions cut 0 bases from V and 0 bases from J, with 10 bases between. The CDR3 consists of 17 residues. Germline-derived CDR1 and CDR2 are SGDLS and YYNGEE. The CDR3 DNA reads TGTGCCAGCAGCGTAGTTGGGGGAAACTCCTATAATTCACCCCTCCACTTT. This sequence encodes CASSVVGGNSYNSPLHF. Full variable domain (missing parts from reference TRBV9 and TRBJ1-6): DSGVTQTPKHLITATGQRVTLRCSPRSGDLSVYWYQQSLDQGLQFLIQYYNGEERAKGNILERFSAQQFPDLHSELNLSSLELGDSALYFCASSVVGGNSYNSPLHFGNGTRLTVT.

J is TRBJ2-4 and V is TRBV27; D is perhaps TRBD2 (5 bases). V was trimmed by 3 bases and J by 0 bases, leaving 9 bases between them. This CDR3 region has 15 residues. The germline CDR1 and CDR2 sequences are MNHEY and SMNVEV (reference sequence). The CDR3, as DNA: TGTGCCAGCAGTTTCGGAGGACTAGCCAAAAACATTCAGTACTTC. It specifies CASSFGGLAKNIQYF.

This clone was seen more than once but under ten times. The rearrangement joins TRBV19 to TRBJ2-2; D may correspond to TRBD1 or TRBD2 (6 bases each). From germline, CDR1 is LNHDA and CDR2 SQIVND (reference sequence). V was trimmed by 9 bases and J by 0 bases, leaving 20 bases between them. The CDR3 length is 17 residues. In nucleotides, the CDR3 is TGTGCCAGCTCCGGGGGCTGGGGGGCCGCGAACACCGGGGAGCTGTTTTTT. This translates into CASSGGWGAANTGELFF.

The chain links TRBV2 to TRBJ2-2; 7 bases are shared with TRBD2. Germline CDR1 reads SNHLY; CDR2 reads FYNNEI. The length of the CDR3 is 13 residues. J gave up 6 bases and V 4 bases, and 2 bases lay outside the gene matches. This chain's CDR3 is CASSVTSAGELFF. The CDR3 nucleotides are TGTGCCAGCAGTGTTACTAGCGCCGGGGAGCTGTTTTTT.

The genes are TRBV10-2 and TRBJ2-3; D is unclear. The germline V gene has CDR1 WSHSY and CDR2 SAAADI. The CDR3 loop spans 11 amino acids. The germline V and J ends were trimmed by 10 bases and 3 bases, with 8 bases remaining between them. CDR3 amino acids: CATLVTDTQYF. CDR3 DNA: TGCGCCACCCTCGTAACAGATACGCAGTATTTT.

The chain recombines TRBV5-4 with TRBJ2-5, with 7 positions matching TRBD1. The V gene's germline CDR1 is SGHNT and CDR2 YYREEE (reference sequence). Losses at the gene ends were 5 bases for V and 2 bases for J; bases not matched to a gene: 9. The CDR3 spans 15 residues. CDR3 nucleotides: TGTGCCAGCAGAACGACAGGGTTAGCGCAAGAGACCCAGTACTTC. It specifies CASRTTGLAQETQYF.

The gene calls are TRBV18 and TRBJ2-7, with TRBD2 matching 7 bases. After removal of 3 bases from V and 5 bases from J, the junction contained 7 bases not matched to a gene. Looked up from germline, CDR1 is KGHSH and CDR2 is LQKENI. The CDR3 is 14 residues long. The chain's CDR3 is CASSPLSGGNEQYF. The CDR3 DNA sequence: TGTGCCAGCTCACCTTTGTCGGGAGGCAACGAGCAGTACTTC. Supplemented by reference TRBV18 and TRBJ2-7, the full variable domain reads NAGVMQNPRHLVRRRGQEARLRCSPMKGHSHVYWYRQLPEEGLKFMVYLQKENIIDESGMPKERFSAEFPKEGPSILRIQQVVRGDSAAYFCASSPLSGGNEQYFGPGTRLTVT.

The chain joins TRBV29-1 to TRBJ2-3; D call uncertain. Deletions cut 0 bases from V and 0 bases from J, with 1 base between. From germline, CDR1 is SQVTM and CDR2 ANQGSEA. This CDR3 is 12 amino acids long. CDR3 amino acids: CSVEDSTDTQYF. CDR3 coding DNA: TGCAGCGTTGAAGATAGCACAGATACGCAGTATTTT.

The gene calls are TRBV18 and TRBJ2-1; D gene uncertain. This CDR3 region has 15 residues. Germline CDR1 KGHSH, CDR2 LQKENI. Trimming pared 8 bases from V and 10 bases from J, leaving 24 bases between. For the CDR3, the DNA is TGTGCCAGCCAGGAAGGTGACGGCGGTCTTCCAGAGCAGTTCTTC. Its translation: CASQEGDGGLPEQFF.

Notes on this clone: Different DNA sequences within this sample yield the same CDR3. This chain links TRBV7-3 with TRBJ2-3; unclear D gene. The CDR3 sequence is 13 residues long. Looked up from germline, CDR1 is SGHTA and CDR2 is FQGTGA. Trimming left V 2 bases short and J 5 bases short, with 8 bases between. CDR3 residues: CASSLSGGDTQYF. The CDR3 DNA reads as TGTGCCAGCAGCTTATCGGGTGGAGATACGCAGTATTTT.

V usage is TRBV5-5 and J usage is TRBJ1-2; no clear D. V was cut by 0 bases and J by 8 bases, with 14 bases left in between. Germline V CDR1 and CDR2: SGHKS, YYEKEE (reference sequence). This CDR3 contains 14 residues. The CDR3 bases are TGTGCCAGCAGCTTGGAGTTGTTGCACCCCGGCTACACCTTC. It encodes CASSLELLHPGYTF. Based on the CDR3 plus reference TRBV5-5 and TRBJ1-2, the full variable domain is DAGVTQSPTHLIKTRGQQVTLRCSPISGHKSVSWYQQVLGQGPQFIFQYYEKEERGRGNFPDRFSARQFPNYSSELNVNALLLGDSALYLCASSLELLHPGYTFGSGTRLTVV.

The chain joins TRBV7-2 to TRBJ2-1, with 9 positions matching TRBD2. V lost 0 bases and J lost 2; bases outside the gene matches: 8. The V gene's germline CDR1 is SGHTA and CDR2 FQGNSA. CDR3 size: 18 residues. This CDR3 is CASSLARLAVGTYNEQFF. The CDR3 coding sequence is TGTGCCAGCAGCTTAGCCCGACTAGCGGTTGGCACCTACAATGAGCAGTTCTTC.

This rearrangement joins TRBV7-9 to TRBJ2-1, with 7 bases that match TRBD1. The CDR3 is 16 residues long. J was trimmed by 8 bases and V by 1 base; bases with no gene match: 11. Germline V gene lookup returns CDR1 SEHNR and CDR2 FQNEAQ (reference sequence). CDR3 in amino acids: CASSLDGDSFPHEQFF. The DNA of the CDR3 is TGTGCCAGCAGCTTAGACGGGGACAGCTTCCCCCATGAGCAGTTCTTC.

The chain is built from TRBV7-9 and TRBJ1-2; D remains ambiguous. The ends were cut back, 4 bases at V and 0 bases at J, with 12 bases in the middle. The germline V gene has CDR1 SEHNR and CDR2 FQNEAQ (reference sequence). There are 15 residues in the CDR3. For the CDR3, the DNA is TGTGCCAGCAGCTCCCAACACCCTCCTAACTATGGCTACACCTTC. Translating it yields CASSSQHPPNYGYTF.

A word on this clone: A read error may account for a junction end that differs from germline. The chain has TRBV30 and TRBJ1-4; D gene uncertain. The length of the CDR3 is 12 residues. Germline CDR1 reads GTSNPN; CDR2 reads SVGIG (reference sequence). The CDR3 nucleotides read TGTGCCCCCTCGGACCCGGCCCGAAAAACTGTTTTT. Its protein product is CAPSDPARKTVF.

Notes on this clone: A read error may account for a junction end that differs from germline. The CDR3 region is CASSLGGRGEQYF. CDR3 nucleotide sequence: TGTGCCAGCAGTTTAGGGGGCCGCGGCGAGCAGTACTTC. The chain links TRBV7-6 to TRBJ2-7; 7 bases map to TRBD1. The CDR3 extends over 13 amino acids. The germline V gene has CDR1 SGHVS and CDR2 FNYEAQ.

This clone was detected once. The V call is TRBV12-5, the J call TRBJ2-3; D is unclear. CDR1 is LGHNT, CDR2 FRNRAP, per germline. V was clipped by 7 bases and J by 2 bases, with 10 bases between them. The CDR3 has 13 amino acids. CDR3 sequence (DNA): TGTGCTAGTGAGAGCCCCACCACAGATACGCAGTATTTT. Translating gives CASESPTTDTQYF.

The chain recombines TRBV18 with TRBJ2-3; D is undetermined. Germline V lookup: CDR1 KGHSH, CDR2 LQKENI. The CDR3 is 16 amino acids. V gave up 3 bases and J gave up 2 bases, with 15 bases separating them. The CDR3 loop is CASSPGSYLSTDTQYF. CDR3 sequence (DNA): TGTGCCAGCTCACCCGGAAGCTACCTCTCCACAGATACGCAGTATTTT.

V gene TRBV18 combines with J gene TRBJ2-6; D is unclear. The CDR3 runs 17 residues. V was clipped by 3 bases and J by 4 bases, with 16 bases between them. Germline V lookup: CDR1 KGHSH, CDR2 LQKENI. The CDR3 coding sequence is TGTGCCAGCTCACCTGTCGGTATACCCGCCGGGGCCAACGTCCTGACTTTC. As protein: CASSPVGIPAGANVLTF.

This clone was recorded a few times. The rearrangement joins TRBV10-3 to TRBJ2-5, with D tentatively TRBD2 (6 bases). Trimming removed 10 bases from V and 1 base from J, with 10 bases in between. The CDR3 covers 12 residues. The germline V gene has CDR1 ENHRY and CDR2 SYGVKD. CDR3 coding DNA: TGTGCCACCCGGGGGAGCCAAGAGACCCAGTACTTC. Translated: CATRGSQETQYF.

This chain links TRBV10-3 with TRBJ1-2; the match to TRBD1 covers 8 bases. The V segment lost 3 bases and the J segment 9 bases; nucleotides outside the gene matches: 9. The CDR3 runs 14 residues. The germline V gene has CDR1 ENHRY and CDR2 SYGVKD. The CDR3 DNA sequence: TGTGCCATCAGTGACCTGGGACAGGATGTGCGCTACACCTTC. Its protein is CAISDLGQDVRYTF.

This clone was recorded a few times. The chain employs TRBV10-1 and TRBJ1-1; D is unclear. The germline V gene has CDR1 WNHNN and CDR2 SYGVQD (reference sequence). This CDR3 contains 13 residues. Trimming shortened V by 4 bases and J by 5 bases, and 11 bases separated the two germline ends. The CDR3 protein is CASSGNSETEAFF. CDR3 DNA sequence: TGCGCCAGCAGTGGGAACAGTGAAACTGAAGCTTTCTTT.

The V gene is TRBV2, the J gene TRBJ2-1; 13 bases fit TRBD2. The V segment lost 4 bases and the J segment 9 bases; nucleotides outside the gene matches: 12. This CDR3 contains 17 residues. In germline, CDR1 is SNHLY, CDR2 FYNNEI. The CDR3 DNA reads TGTGCCAGCAGTGGAGAGGGACTAGCGGGACGTAAGGGTGAGCAGTTCTTC. It codes for CASSGEGLAGRKGEQFF.